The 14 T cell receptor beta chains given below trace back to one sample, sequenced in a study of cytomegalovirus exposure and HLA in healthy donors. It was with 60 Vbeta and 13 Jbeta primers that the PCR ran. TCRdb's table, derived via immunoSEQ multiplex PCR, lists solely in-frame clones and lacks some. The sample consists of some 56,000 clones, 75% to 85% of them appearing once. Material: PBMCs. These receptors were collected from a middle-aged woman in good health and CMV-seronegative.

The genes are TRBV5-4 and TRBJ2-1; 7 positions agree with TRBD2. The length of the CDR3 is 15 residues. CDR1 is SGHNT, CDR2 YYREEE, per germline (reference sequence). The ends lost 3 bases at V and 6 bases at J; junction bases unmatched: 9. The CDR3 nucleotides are TGTGCCAGCAGCTCCTTCGAGCGGGACCGCAATGAGCAGTTCTTC. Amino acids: CASSSFERDRNEQFF.

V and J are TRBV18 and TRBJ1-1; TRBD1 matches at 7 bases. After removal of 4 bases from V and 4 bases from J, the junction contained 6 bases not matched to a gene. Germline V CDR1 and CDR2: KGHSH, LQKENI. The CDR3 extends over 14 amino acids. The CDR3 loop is CASSRGTAGTEAFF. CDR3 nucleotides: TGTGCCAGCTCACGAGGGACAGCCGGCACTGAAGCTTTCTTT.

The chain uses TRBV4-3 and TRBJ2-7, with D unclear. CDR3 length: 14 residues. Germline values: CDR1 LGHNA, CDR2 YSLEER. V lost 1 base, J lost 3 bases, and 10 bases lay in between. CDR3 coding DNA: TGCGCCAGCAGCCAAGCGGCAGGAAACTACGAGCAGTACTTC. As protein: CASSQAAGNYEQYF.

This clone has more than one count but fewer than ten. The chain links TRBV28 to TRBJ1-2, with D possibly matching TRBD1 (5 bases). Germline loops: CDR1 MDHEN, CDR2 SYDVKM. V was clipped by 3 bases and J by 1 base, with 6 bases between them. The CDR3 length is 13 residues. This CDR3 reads CASSLTVNYGYTF. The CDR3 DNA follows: TGTGCCAGCAGTTTGACAGTTAACTATGGCTACACCTTC.

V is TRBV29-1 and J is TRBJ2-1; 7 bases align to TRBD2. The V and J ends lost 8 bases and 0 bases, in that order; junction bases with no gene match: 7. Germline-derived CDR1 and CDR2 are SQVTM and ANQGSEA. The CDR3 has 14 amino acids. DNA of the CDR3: TGCAGCTCTGGGGGGGGGAGCTCCTACAATGAGCAGTTCTTC. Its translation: CSSGGGSSYNEQFF.

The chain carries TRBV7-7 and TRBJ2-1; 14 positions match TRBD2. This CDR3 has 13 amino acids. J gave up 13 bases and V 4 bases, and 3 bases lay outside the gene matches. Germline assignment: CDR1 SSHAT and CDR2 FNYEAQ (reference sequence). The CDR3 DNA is TGTGCCAGCAGCTCGACTAGCGGGAGGGAACAGTTCTTC. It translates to CASSSTSGREQFF.

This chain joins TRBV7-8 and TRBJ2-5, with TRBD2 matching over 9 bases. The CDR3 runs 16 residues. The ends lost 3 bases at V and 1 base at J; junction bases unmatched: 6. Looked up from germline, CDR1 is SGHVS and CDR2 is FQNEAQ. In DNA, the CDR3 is TGTGCCAGCAGCTTTAATAGCGGGAGCCCCCAAGAGACCCAGTACTTC. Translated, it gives CASSFNSGSPQETQYF.

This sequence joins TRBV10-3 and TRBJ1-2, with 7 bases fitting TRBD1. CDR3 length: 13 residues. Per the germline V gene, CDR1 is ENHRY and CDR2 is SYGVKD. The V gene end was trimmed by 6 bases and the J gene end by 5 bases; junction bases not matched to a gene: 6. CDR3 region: CAISETGQYGYTF. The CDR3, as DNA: TGTGCCATCAGCGAGACAGGGCAATATGGCTACACCTTC.

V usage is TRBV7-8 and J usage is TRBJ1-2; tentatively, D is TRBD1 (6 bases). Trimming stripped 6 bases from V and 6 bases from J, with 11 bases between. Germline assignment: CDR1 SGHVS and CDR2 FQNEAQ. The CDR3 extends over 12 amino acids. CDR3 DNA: TGTGCCAGCAGTAACCACAGGGATGGCTACACCTTC. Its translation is CASSNHRDGYTF. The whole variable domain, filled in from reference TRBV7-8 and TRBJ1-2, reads GAGVSQSPRYKVAKRGQDVALRCDPISGHVSLFWYQQALGQGPEFLTYFQNEAQLDKSGLPSDRFFAERPEGSVSTLKIQRTQQEDSAVYLCASSNHRDGYTFGSGTRLTVV.

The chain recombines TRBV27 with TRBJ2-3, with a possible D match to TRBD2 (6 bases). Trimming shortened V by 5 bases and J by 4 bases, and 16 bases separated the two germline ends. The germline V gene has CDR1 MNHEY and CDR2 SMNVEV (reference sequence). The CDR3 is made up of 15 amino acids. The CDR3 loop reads CASSLQSGFADTQYF. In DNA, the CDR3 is TGTGCCAGCAGTCTCCAAAGCGGGTTCGCAGATACGCAGTATTTT.

CDR3 sequence (DNA): TGCGCCAGCAGCTTGTGGGGGCAGAACACTGAAGCTTTCTTT. It yields the protein CASSLWGQNTEAFF. The chain joins TRBV5-1 to TRBJ1-1, with D perhaps TRBD1 (6 bases). Trimming removed 1 base from V and 1 base from J, with 8 bases in between. Germline V lookup: CDR1 SGHRS, CDR2 YFSETQ. This CDR3 has 14 residues.

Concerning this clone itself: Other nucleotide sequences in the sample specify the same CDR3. This chain's CDR3 is CASSPRGREGNYEQYF. CDR3 bases: TGTGCCAGCTCACCGAGAGGGCGGGAGGGTAATTACGAGCAGTACTTC. The V call is TRBV18, the J call TRBJ2-7, with 9 bases aligning to TRBD2. The CDR3 consists of 16 residues. In germline, CDR1 is KGHSH, CDR2 LQKENI. J was trimmed by 4 bases and V by 3 bases; bases with no gene match: 10.

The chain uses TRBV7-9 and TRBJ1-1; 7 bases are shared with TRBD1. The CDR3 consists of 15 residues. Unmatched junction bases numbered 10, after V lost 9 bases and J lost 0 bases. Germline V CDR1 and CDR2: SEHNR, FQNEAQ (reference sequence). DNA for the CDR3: TGTGCCAGTTCCCCCAGGGGACAGATGAACACTGAAGCTTTCTTT. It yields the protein CASSPRGQMNTEAFF.

CDR3 bases: TGTGCCAGTAGTGGGCATCTTCAGTGGAACTATGGCTACACCTTC. Translating gives CASSGHLQWNYGYTF. The chain joins TRBV19 to TRBJ1-2; D not certain. Germline V gene lookup returns CDR1 LNHDA and CDR2 SQIVND (reference sequence). Trimming shortened V by 5 bases and J by 2 bases, and 15 bases separated the two germline ends. The CDR3 loop spans 15 amino acids.